This TCR beta chain was captured in a study of blood T cell repertoires in COVID-19. As processed by the authors: Reference gene primer amplification gave nucleated cell count estimates. This table comes from immunoSEQ multiplex PCR, and its TCRdb copy is limited to in-frame clones, with some not included. The DNA was the basis for D and trimming; V, J and clone size are from that table. The table has over 250,000 clones, 85% to 90% seen once. Deletions cut 4 bases from V and 2 bases from J, with 12 bases between. CDR1 and CDR2 from the germline V gene are SGHRS and YFSETQ. The CDR3 is 14 residues long.

Sequenced material: peripheral blood. The TCR sequence derives from a woman between 35 and 50 years old who had recovered from COVID-19. This chain joins TRBV5-1 and TRBJ1-2, with D possibly being TRBD1 (6 bases). CDR3 coding DNA: TGCGCCAGCAGCCAAAAAACAGGGAACTATGGCTACACCTTC. Protein sequence: CASSQKTGNYGYTF.